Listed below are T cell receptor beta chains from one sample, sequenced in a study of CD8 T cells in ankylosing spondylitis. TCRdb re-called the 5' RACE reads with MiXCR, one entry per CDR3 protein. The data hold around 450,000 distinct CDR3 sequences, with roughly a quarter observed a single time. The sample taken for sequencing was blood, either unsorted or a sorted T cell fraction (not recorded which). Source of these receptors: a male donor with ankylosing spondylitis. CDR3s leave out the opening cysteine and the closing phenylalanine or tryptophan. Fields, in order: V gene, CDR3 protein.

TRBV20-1	SARDLSGSAGELF
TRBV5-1	ASTRKTGVGANVLT
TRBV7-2	ASSSGLAGLSQY
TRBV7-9	ASRREAGPLET
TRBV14	ASSPSRGGSVAGELF
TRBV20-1	SARKTSGGSYNEQF
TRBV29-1	SASKVTDNEQF
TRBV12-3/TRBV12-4	ASSFLGGEQPQH
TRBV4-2	ASSHLPGQGLTGELF
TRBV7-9	ASSLGRAGANVLT
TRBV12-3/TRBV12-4	ASSLARGRRYQETQY
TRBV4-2	ASSQDIGPADTQY
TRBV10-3	AISVDRNTDTQY
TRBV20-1	RASDRLNYGYT
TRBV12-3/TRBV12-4	ASSVSYEQY
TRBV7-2	ASSLWVGTSSNNEQF
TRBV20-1	SAPGLAIQETQY
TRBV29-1	SVAPQGTDTQY
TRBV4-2	ASSDPGLAGDNEQF
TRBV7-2	ASSEGRGNTEAF
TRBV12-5	ASGSNGTPYSYEQY
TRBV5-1	ASRLQVWQETQY
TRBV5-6	ASSLSQWAGELF
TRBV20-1	KSGGSSYNEQF
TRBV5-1	ASSPTPSGRSTDTQY
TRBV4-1	ASSQAGLGTDTQY
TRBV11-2	ASSPLGDSFGYT
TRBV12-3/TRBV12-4	ASSPSGRRNQPQH
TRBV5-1	ASTLGAQTYEQY
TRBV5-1	ASSLGTSGNGELF
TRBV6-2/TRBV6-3	ASIEGQTGFEQY
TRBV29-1	SVVGGRSTGELF
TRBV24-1	ATSDFYLAGGTDTQY
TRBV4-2	ASSTSRGQNTGELF
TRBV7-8	ASSLDSGGWAF
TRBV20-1	SASFGGLDNEQF
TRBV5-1	ASRWGADSSYEQY
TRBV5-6	ASSLEQTSYNEQF
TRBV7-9	ASTDQGHNEQF
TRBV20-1	SARSRGGNTGELF
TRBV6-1	ASSATGIGEKLF
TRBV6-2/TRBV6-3	ASSYVGRTDTQY
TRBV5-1	ASSSGTGGDRGQF
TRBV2	ASTRDSGWNEQF
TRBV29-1	SATLPDGGYEQY
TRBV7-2	ASSLLGRSTDTQY
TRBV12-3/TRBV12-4	ASSPGQGVWETQY
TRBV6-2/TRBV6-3	ASSSRRNQETQY
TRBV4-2	ASSPREGAYNSPLH
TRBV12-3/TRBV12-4	ASSTRADTQY
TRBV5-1	ASSIWARRASTGELF
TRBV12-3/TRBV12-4	ASSTNIGTAQETQY
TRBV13	ASRPAGDEQF
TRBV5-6	ASSFWGQVNQPQH
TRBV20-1	SAGASGLAGFYEQY